A selection of T cell receptor beta chains follows, all from one sample in a study of blood T cell repertoires in COVID-19. Only in-frame clones appear in the TCRdb table, and some are missing; sequencing was by immunoSEQ multiplex PCR. Seen here are approximately 270,000 clones, 86% observed once, and the top ten hold roughly 1.7%. Material: PBMCs or T cells enriched from blood (not recorded which). These receptors all come from a man in his forties who had recovered from COVID-19. The conserved cysteine and the conserved F or W are not part of the CDR3 here.

cdr3_aa v_call
ASSSRIFTGGFTEAF TRBV7-8
ASGFPGGATDTQY TRBV12-5
ASSGSGTARYTEAF TRBV10-1
SASTGYYEQY TRBV20-1
ASRRGPISYEQY TRBV19
AWSLKGVQPQH TRBV30
ASSPGQGAEKLF TRBV18
ASTKTYQGGGYGYT TRBV4-1
ASSLSISGTGEQY TRBV5-4
AISEAREETQY TRBV10-3
ASSSRQGVNTEAF TRBV11-2
ASSHWKTKEGYGYT TRBV11-2
ASSLTGYNEQF TRBV5-1
AISSSQGADYGYT TRBV10-3
ASSYGGNEAF TRBV6-2/TRBV6-3
ASSLAGQRETQY TRBV7-2
ASRDGGRRGNTIY TRBV19
ASQVEDSGNTIY TRBV6-5
ASSLVVQPGPFQETQY TRBV11-2
ASSLGRGPAHYEQY TRBV7-9
ASSYRVPPLYEQY TRBV11-2
ASSWTGVTEAF TRBV19
ASSLLAGPGRTQY TRBV7-9
ASSSTAPRIEAF TRBV5-1
ASSWDRAGELF TRBV27
ASSPRDRETDTQY TRBV7-9
ARSFRSGRPLSSYNEQF TRBV5-3
ATSDQREASTDTQY TRBV24-1
ASSYQRGPYEQY TRBV6-5
ASSYSRQGFNSPLH TRBV6-5
ASSQDPTGSLNTEAF TRBV4-3
ASRRPSGRQETQY TRBV2
AWSVRGTAYSNQPQH TRBV30
ASSQEVRGSLAY TRBV4-3
ASSPSGGQVEAF TRBV27
ASSLQEGAQNYGYT TRBV18